The 9 T cell receptor beta chains reported below all come from one sample, sequenced in a study of cytomegalovirus exposure and HLA in healthy donors. Primers for the PCR totalled 60 Vbeta and 13 Jbeta. Only in-frame clones appear in the TCRdb table, and some are missing; sequencing was by immunoSEQ multiplex PCR. Of 130,000 to 150,000 clones listed, around three quarters are singletons. Sequences were obtained from PBMCs. These receptors all come from a woman in her forties in good health and CMV-seropositive.

J is TRBJ2-3 and V is TRBV9, with D possibly TRBD1 on 7 matching bases. The CDR3 consists of 16 residues. The germline V gene encodes CDR1 SGDLS and CDR2 YYNGEE. The V gene lost 0 bases and the J gene lost 2 bases, with 13 bases spanning the gap. The CDR3 DNA follows: TGTGCCAGCAGCGTAGGTGCAGGGGGACTCACAGATACGCAGTATTTT. Its protein product is CASSVGAGGLTDTQYF.

The rearrangement joins TRBV5-1 to TRBJ2-1; the D gene is possibly TRBD1 (5 bases). V was trimmed by 4 bases and J by 5 bases, leaving 10 bases between them. The CDR3 totals 13 residues. CDR1 is SGHRS and CDR2 is YFSETQ in the germline V gene. The CDR3 spells CASSPDNDNEQFF. The CDR3 nucleotides are TGCGCCAGCAGCCCGGACAACGACAATGAGCAGTTCTTC. The full variable domain, rest sourced from reference TRBV5-1 and TRBJ2-1, is KAGVTQTPRYLIKTRGQQVTLSCSPISGHRSVSWYQQTPGQGLQFLFEYFSETQRNKGNFPGRFSGRQFSNSRSEMNVSTLELGDSALYLCASSPDNDNEQFFGPGTRLTVL.

The rearrangement uses TRBV6-4 and TRBJ2-1; the D gene is possibly TRBD2 (5 bases). CDR1 MRHNA and CDR2 SNTAGT come from the germline V gene. The V end lost 5 bases, the J end lost 1 base, and 15 bases lay between the germline ends. This CDR3 is built from 16 residues. CDR3: CASSPKPRESYNEQFF. CDR3 DNA sequence: TGTGCCAGCAGTCCAAAACCCCGGGAATCCTACAATGAGCAGTTCTTC.

V is TRBV19 and J is TRBJ1-4; D remains unclear. This CDR3 region has 15 residues. V lost 5 bases and J 8 bases, leaving 18 bases between the germline ends. Looked up from germline, CDR1 is LNHDA and CDR2 is SQIVND (reference sequence). CDR3 protein: CASSLHAASGEKLFF. The CDR3 nucleotides read TGTGCCAGTAGTCTTCACGCGGCAAGTGGCGAAAAACTGTTTTTT.

This chain uses TRBV2 with TRBJ1-2; D gene unclear. The CDR3 is made up of 15 amino acids. Trimming removed 5 bases at V and 6 bases at J, with 19 bases between. Germline V CDR1 and CDR2: SNHLY, FYNNEI. The CDR3 is CASSPNDTPSDGYTF. The CDR3 bases are TGTGCCAGCAGTCCCAATGATACCCCGAGCGATGGCTACACCTTC.

This chain connects TRBV5-1 to TRBJ2-1; weak D call: TRBD1 (5 bases). The CDR3 has 16 amino acids. Per the germline V gene, CDR1 is SGHRS and CDR2 is YFSETQ. V was shortened by 0 bases and J by 6 bases, with 16 bases between the two germline ends. The CDR3 bases are TGCGCCAGCAGCTTGGAATGGGGCAGGGCCTCCAATGAGCAGTTCTTC. This translates into CASSLEWGRASNEQFF.

V is TRBV6-5 and J is TRBJ1-6; D remains unclear. Germline V gives CDR1 MNHEY, CDR2 SVGAGI. Trimming left V 6 bases short and J 8 bases short, with 8 bases between. The CDR3 length is 12 residues. CDR3 sequence (DNA): TGTGCCAGCAGGCGAATAGATTCACCCCTCCACTTT. This codes for CASRRIDSPLHF.

This clone was recorded once. The V call is TRBV29-1, the J call TRBJ1-3; 8 bases match TRBD1. The CDR3 totals 13 residues. CDR1 and CDR2 (germline): SQVTM, ANQGSEA. Unmatched junction bases numbered 2, after V lost 6 bases and J lost 1 base. CDR3 DNA: TGCAGCGTCAGGGGGCGATCTGGAAACACCATATATTTT. Protein product: CSVRGRSGNTIYF.

V is TRBV29-1 and J is TRBJ1-1; D is ambiguous. The length of the CDR3 is 13 residues. Germline CDR1 and CDR2: SQVTM and ANQGSEA. Trimming took off 2 bases at V and 10 bases at J, with 17 bases between the two ends. CDR3: CSVELGQPAGAFF. The CDR3 DNA reads as TGCAGCGTTGAACTCGGGCAGCCGGCGGGAGCTTTCTTT.